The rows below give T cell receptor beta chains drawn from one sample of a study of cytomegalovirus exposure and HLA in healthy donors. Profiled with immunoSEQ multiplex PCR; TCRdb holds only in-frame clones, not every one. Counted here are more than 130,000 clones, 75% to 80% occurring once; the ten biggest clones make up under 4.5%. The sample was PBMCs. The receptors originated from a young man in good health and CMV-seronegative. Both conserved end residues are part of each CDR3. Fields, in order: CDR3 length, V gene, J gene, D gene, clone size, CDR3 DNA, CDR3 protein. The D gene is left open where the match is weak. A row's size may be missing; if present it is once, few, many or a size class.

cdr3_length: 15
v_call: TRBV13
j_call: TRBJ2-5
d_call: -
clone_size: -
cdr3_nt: TGTGCCAGCAGCCGGGTAGGGGGACGGGAAGAGACCCAGTACTTC
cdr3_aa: CASSRVGGREETQYF

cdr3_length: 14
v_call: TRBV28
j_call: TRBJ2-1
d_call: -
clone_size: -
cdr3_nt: TGTGCCAGCACCATGGGCGGGAATAAGAATGAGCAGTTCTTC
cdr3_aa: CASTMGGNKNEQFF

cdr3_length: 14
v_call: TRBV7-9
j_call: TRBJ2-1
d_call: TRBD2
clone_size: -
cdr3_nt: TGTGCCAGCAGCCCGAAAAACGGGGGGGCTAGTCTGTTCTTC
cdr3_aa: CASSPKNGGASLFF

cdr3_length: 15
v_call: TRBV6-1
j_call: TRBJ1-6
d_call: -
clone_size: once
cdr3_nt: TGTGCCAGCAGTGAACGAGGCGGGGGTAATTCACCCCTCCACTTT
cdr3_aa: CASSERGGGNSPLHF

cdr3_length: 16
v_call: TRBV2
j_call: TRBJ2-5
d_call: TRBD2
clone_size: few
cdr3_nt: TGTGCCAGCAGCGAAGGGACTAGCGGGGGGCAAGAGACCCAGTACTTC
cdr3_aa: CASSEGTSGGQETQYF

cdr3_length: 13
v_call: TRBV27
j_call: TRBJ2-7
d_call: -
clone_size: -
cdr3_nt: TGTGCCAGCAGTTTCTCGGGAACCTACGAGCAGTACTTC
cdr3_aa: CASSFSGTYEQYF

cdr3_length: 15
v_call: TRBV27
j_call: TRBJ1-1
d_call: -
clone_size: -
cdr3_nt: TGTGCCAGCAGTTTCTTCGCCAGGTTGAACACTGAAGCTTTCTTT
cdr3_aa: CASSFFARLNTEAFF

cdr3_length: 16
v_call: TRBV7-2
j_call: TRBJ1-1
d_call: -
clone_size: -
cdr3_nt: TGTGCCAGCAGCTTACTTTGGAGGGGCTCGGACACTGAAGCTTTCTTT
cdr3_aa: CASSLLWRGSDTEAFF

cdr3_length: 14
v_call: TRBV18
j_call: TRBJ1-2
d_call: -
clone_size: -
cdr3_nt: TGTGCCAGCTCACCGGGGCTCGAACATCATGGCTACACCTTC
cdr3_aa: CASSPGLEHHGYTF

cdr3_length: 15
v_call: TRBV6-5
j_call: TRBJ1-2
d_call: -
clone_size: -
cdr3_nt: TGTGCCAGCAGTCCCCGGACAGCCGGTAACTATGGCTACACCTTC
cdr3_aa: CASSPRTAGNYGYTF

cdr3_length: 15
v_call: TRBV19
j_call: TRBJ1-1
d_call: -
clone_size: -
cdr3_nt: TGTGCCAGTAGTATCGGGAGGCCGGGGCGGACTGAAGCTTTCTTT
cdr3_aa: CASSIGRPGRTEAFF

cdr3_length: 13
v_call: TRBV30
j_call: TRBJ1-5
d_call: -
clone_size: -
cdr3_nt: TGTGCCTGGAGGGGGGGGAGCAATCAGCCCCAGCATTTT
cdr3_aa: CAWRGGSNQPQHF

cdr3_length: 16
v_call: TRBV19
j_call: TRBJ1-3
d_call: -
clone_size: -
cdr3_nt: TGTGCCAGTAGTATCCCGGGCAGGGAAATGGGAAACACCATATATTTT
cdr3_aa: CASSIPGREMGNTIYF

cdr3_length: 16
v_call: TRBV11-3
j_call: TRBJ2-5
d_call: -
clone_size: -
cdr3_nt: TGTGCCAGCAGCTTAGATGCCTCGTCTCATGGCGAGACCCAGTACTTC
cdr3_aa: CASSLDASSHGETQYF

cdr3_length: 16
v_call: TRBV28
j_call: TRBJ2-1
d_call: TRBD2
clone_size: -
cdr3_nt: TGTGCCAGCAGTTTAACTAGCGGGGCCTCCTACAATGAGCAGTTCTTC
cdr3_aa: CASSLTSGASYNEQFF

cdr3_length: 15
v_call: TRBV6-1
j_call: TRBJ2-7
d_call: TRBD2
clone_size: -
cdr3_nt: TGTGCCAGCAGTGAAAGTTGGGGGGGACTCTACGAGCAGTACTTC
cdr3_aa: CASSESWGGLYEQYF

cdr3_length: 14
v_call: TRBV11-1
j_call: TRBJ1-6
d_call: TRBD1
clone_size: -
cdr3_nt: TGTGCCAGCAGCTTACGACAGGGGTATTCACCCCTCCACTTT
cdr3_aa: CASSLRQGYSPLHF

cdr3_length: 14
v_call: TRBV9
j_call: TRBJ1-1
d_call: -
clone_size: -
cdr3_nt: TGTGCCAGCAGCCTTTGGGCCGCGAACACTGAAGCTTTCTTT
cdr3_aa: CASSLWAANTEAFF

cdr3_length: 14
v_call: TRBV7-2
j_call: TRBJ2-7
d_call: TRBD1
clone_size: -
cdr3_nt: TGTGCCAGCAGCTTAACGACAGGGGGCTACGAGCAGTACTTC
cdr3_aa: CASSLTTGGYEQYF

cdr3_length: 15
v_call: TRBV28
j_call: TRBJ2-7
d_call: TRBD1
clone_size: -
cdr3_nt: TGTGCCAGCAGTTTCAGGGACAGGGGGCTAAGGGAGCAGTACTTC
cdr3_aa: CASSFRDRGLREQYF